These T cell receptor beta chains were read from a single sample in a study of shared T cell receptors in the human thymus. Profiling relied on immunoSEQ multiplex PCR, and the TCRdb table lists in-frame clones only, not all of them. The repertoire consists of hundreds of thousands of clones, with approximately 83% occurring once and the leading ten covering under 0.012%. This sample also appeared in a second study, on human thymus T cells.

Sequencing input: thymocytes. These receptor sequences come from a girl younger than two with a congenital heart defect. Both conserved end residues are part of each CDR3. The order of the fields is D gene, V gene, J gene, clone size, CDR3 DNA, CDR3 protein. D genes are given only for firm matches. Clone sizes are given selectively: once, few, many, or a class where the clone is expanded.

D: -
V: TRBV6-1
J: TRBJ2-7
size: -
DNA: TGTGCCAGCAGTGAAGCTATAGGGGATGGCTACGAGCAGTACTTC
CDR3: CASSEAIGDGYEQYF

D: -
V: TRBV7-9
J: TRBJ1-1
size: -
DNA: TGTGCCAGCAGCTCCCAAGACAGCATGAACACTGAAGCTTTCTTT
CDR3: CASSSQDSMNTEAFF

D: -
V: TRBV20-1
J: TRBJ2-7
size: -
DNA: TGCAGTGCGCGGAGCTACGAGCAGTACTTC
CDR3: CSARSYEQYF

D: -
V: TRBV18
J: TRBJ1-4
size: -
DNA: TGTGCCAGCACTCGACAGGCCAGCCAGAATGAAAAACTGTTTTTT
CDR3: CASTRQASQNEKLFF

D: TRBD1
V: TRBV14
J: TRBJ2-7
size: once
DNA: TGTGCCAGCAGCCAGGAAGACAGGGCCTACGAGCAGTACTTC
CDR3: CASSQEDRAYEQYF

D: -
V: TRBV11-2
J: TRBJ2-7
size: -
DNA: TGTGCCAGCAGCTGGAGCTGGCTCAAGAGCTCCTACGAGCAGTACTTC
CDR3: CASSWSWLKSSYEQYF

D: -
V: TRBV7-3
J: TRBJ1-1
size: few
DNA: TGTGCCAGCAGCTTAACCGTAACGTCTCGGGAAGGGCGAGACATGAACACTGAAGCTTTCTTT
CDR3: CASSLTVTSREGRDMNTEAFF

D: -
V: TRBV28
J: TRBJ2-7
size: -
DNA: TGTGCCAGCACGCGGGGATATCCGAGCTCCTACGAGCAGTACTTC
CDR3: CASTRGYPSSYEQYF

D: TRBD1
V: TRBV11-2
J: TRBJ1-2
size: -
DNA: TGTGCCAGCAGCTCAACAGACAGGGGCGACTATGGCTACACCTTC
CDR3: CASSSTDRGDYGYTF

D: TRBD1
V: TRBV6-5
J: TRBJ1-3
size: -
DNA: TGTGCCAGCAGAGAGGACAGGGGCTCTGGAAACACCATATATTTT
CDR3: CASREDRGSGNTIYF

D: TRBD1
V: TRBV6-5
J: TRBJ2-7
size: -
DNA: TGTGCCAGCAGCGCGGACAGGGGCTACTACGAGCAGTACTTC
CDR3: CASSADRGYYEQYF

D: TRBD1
V: TRBV11-2
J: TRBJ1-4
size: -
DNA: TGTGCCAGCAGCCCGGACAGGGGTACTAATGAAAAACTGTTTTTT
CDR3: CASSPDRGTNEKLFF

D: TRBD1
V: TRBV5-6
J: TRBJ1-5
size: -
DNA: TGTGCCAGCAGCCCGAAAGGGGACAGGGGCAAATATCAGCCCCAGCATTTT
CDR3: CASSPKGDRGKYQPQHF

D: TRBD1
V: TRBV27
J: TRBJ2-3
size: -
DNA: TGTGCCAGCAGTTTTGAGGGACAGGGAGGTGCAGATACGCAGTATTTT
CDR3: CASSFEGQGGADTQYF

D: TRBD2
V: TRBV7-9
J: TRBJ2-5
size: -
DNA: TGTGCCAGCAGCCCCCTCCCACCTACTAGCGGGGGGCCGAGCCAGTACTTC
CDR3: CASSPLPPTSGGPSQYF

D: -
V: TRBV25-1
J: TRBJ2-2
size: -
DNA: TGTGCCAGCAGTGAATCCGGGGGATCGACCGCGAACACCGGGGAGCTGTTTTTT
CDR3: CASSESGGSTANTGELFF

D: -
V: TRBV15
J: TRBJ1-1
size: -
DNA: TGTGCCACCAGCAGAGAAATGGACTATCGGGAAGCTTTCTTT
CDR3: CATSREMDYREAFF

D: TRBD2
V: TRBV6-6
J: TRBJ2-1
size: -
DNA: TGTGCCAGCAGTTTTATAGCGGGGGGGCCTACTGAGCAGTTCTTC
CDR3: CASSFIAGGPTEQFF

D: -
V: TRBV7-9
J: TRBJ1-3
size: -
DNA: TGTGCCAGCAGCTTAGCTGGACAGCCAAGCTCTGGAAACACCATATATTTT
CDR3: CASSLAGQPSSGNTIYF

D: -
V: TRBV5-8
J: TRBJ2-5
size: -
DNA: TGTGCCAGCAGCTTGGTTGGGGCATCCCAAGAGACCCAGTACTTC
CDR3: CASSLVGASQETQYF

D: -
V: TRBV28
J: TRBJ1-2
size: -
DNA: TGTGCCAGCAGTTTATTAGGTACGGGTGGTCGAAGGAGGACAGCCAGAACCTATGGCTACACCTTC
CDR3: CASSLLGTGGRRRTARTYGYTF

D: -
V: TRBV6-1
J: TRBJ1-2
size: -
DNA: TGTGCCAGCAGTGAATACCCCGGCAGCGACTATGGCTACACCTTC
CDR3: CASSEYPGSDYGYTF

D: -
V: TRBV5-1
J: TRBJ1-2
size: -
DNA: TGCGCCAGCAGTCAGAACCCTCGAATCTATGGCTACACCTTC
CDR3: CASSQNPRIYGYTF

D: TRBD2
V: TRBV5-1
J: TRBJ2-5
size: -
DNA: TGCGCCAGCTGCCACCTCGGGAGGGGGTCTGTGGAGACCCAGTACTTC
CDR3: CASCHLGRGSVETQYF

D: -
V: TRBV2
J: TRBJ1-2
size: once
DNA: TGTGCCAGCAGTGCCCTAACAACAGTCTATGGCTACACCTTC
CDR3: CASSALTTVYGYTF

D: -
V: TRBV6-5
J: TRBJ2-2
size: -
DNA: TGTGCCAGCAGACGACCAGGGAACACCGGGGAGCTGTTTTTT
CDR3: CASRRPGNTGELFF

D: -
V: TRBV14
J: TRBJ1-1
size: once
DNA: TGTGCCAGCAGCCCGCGACCCACGGGACTTTTATACACTGAAGCTTTCTTT
CDR3: CASSPRPTGLLYTEAFF

D: TRBD1
V: TRBV5-1
J: TRBJ1-2
size: -
DNA: TGCGCCAGCAGCACCGGACAGGGAAGGTATGGCTACACCTTC
CDR3: CASSTGQGRYGYTF

D: TRBD1
V: TRBV14
J: TRBJ2-7
size: -
DNA: TGTGCCAGCAGCCAAGGGGACAGGGAACTTCTCGAGCAGTACTTC
CDR3: CASSQGDRELLEQYF

D: -
V: TRBV28
J: TRBJ1-5
size: -
DNA: TGTGCCAGCAGATACGCGAATCAGCCCCAGCATTTT
CDR3: CASRYANQPQHF

D: TRBD1
V: TRBV5-1
J: TRBJ1-2
size: -
DNA: TGCGCCAGCAGCATGCCGGGACAGGGGGCATCGGGCTATGGCTACACCTTC
CDR3: CASSMPGQGASGYGYTF

D: TRBD1
V: TRBV7-2
J: TRBJ1-2
size: once
DNA: TGTGCCAGCAGCTTACCACTACAGGGGGCGAACTATGGCTACACCTTC
CDR3: CASSLPLQGANYGYTF

D: -
V: TRBV5-4
J: TRBJ1-1
size: once
DNA: TGTGCCAGCAGCTTGGTCTTTCTCGGGGTTGGGAACACTGAAGCTTTCTTT
CDR3: CASSLVFLGVGNTEAFF

D: TRBD1
V: TRBV27
J: TRBJ2-1
size: -
DNA: TGTGCCAGCAGTCCCCAGGGGGATCCGAGCTCCTACAATGAGCAGTTCTTC
CDR3: CASSPQGDPSSYNEQFF

D: TRBD1
V: TRBV6-5
J: TRBJ1-1
size: -
DNA: TGTGCCAGCAGTTACAGCCAGGGGGCGGGGGCTTTCTTT
CDR3: CASSYSQGAGAFF

D: -
V: TRBV5-1
J: TRBJ1-2
size: -
DNA: TGCGCCAGCAGCTTGGGAGTGAGAGGCTACACCTTC
CDR3: CASSLGVRGYTF

D: -
V: TRBV6-1
J: TRBJ2-7
size: -
DNA: TGTGCCAGCAGTGATACAGAGGGAGAGGGATACGAGCAGTACTTC
CDR3: CASSDTEGEGYEQYF

D: -
V: TRBV25-1
J: TRBJ2-3
size: -
DNA: TGTGCCAGCAGTCCAGGCGCCGTCCCGGCGCAGTATTTT
CDR3: CASSPGAVPAQYF

D: TRBD1
V: TRBV7-8
J: TRBJ1-1
size: few
DNA: TGTGCCAGCAGCGCCCACCGGGACAGGCCGAACACTGAAGCTTTCTTT
CDR3: CASSAHRDRPNTEAFF

D: -
V: TRBV28
J: TRBJ1-2
size: -
DNA: TGTGCCAGCAGTTTATGCCCCCCCAGGGACTCTAACTATGGCTACACCTTC
CDR3: CASSLCPPRDSNYGYTF

D: -
V: TRBV28
J: TRBJ2-3
size: once
DNA: TGTGCCAGCAGTTTCGGTAGGCGGCAGGGGCGCACAGATACGCAGTATTTT
CDR3: CASSFGRRQGRTDTQYF

D: TRBD1
V: TRBV19
J: TRBJ1-5
size: -
DNA: TGTGCCAGTAGTATACGTCAGGGGGCGGGGCAGCCCCAGCATTTT
CDR3: CASSIRQGAGQPQHF

D: -
V: TRBV6-5
J: TRBJ1-6
size: -
DNA: TGTGCCAGCAGTTACTCCGAGACACTCGACAATTCACCCCTCCACTTT
CDR3: CASSYSETLDNSPLHF

D: TRBD1
V: TRBV27
J: TRBJ1-1
size: -
DNA: TGTGCCAGCAGTCTAACAGGGGGCCGGTACACTGAAGCTTTCTTT
CDR3: CASSLTGGRYTEAFF

D: -
V: TRBV28
J: TRBJ1-1
size: few
DNA: TGTGCCAGCAGTCTCCCCGAGAGGGTGAACACTGAAGCTTTCTTT
CDR3: CASSLPERVNTEAFF

D: -
V: TRBV11-2
J: TRBJ2-7
size: -
DNA: TGTGCCAGCAGCCACCCGGGAACTGAGCAGTACTTC
CDR3: CASSHPGTEQYF

D: -
V: TRBV30
J: TRBJ1-4
size: -
DNA: TGTGCCTGGAGTGCTAGATTTGGGTCCGTTGAAAAACTGTTTTTT
CDR3: CAWSARFGSVEKLFF

D: -
V: TRBV5-1
J: TRBJ2-7
size: -
DNA: TGCGCCAGCAGCTTCACACAGGATGCCTACGAGCAGTACTTC
CDR3: CASSFTQDAYEQYF

D: -
V: TRBV9
J: TRBJ1-2
size: -
DNA: TGTGCCAGCAGCGTAGTGCCAGGGGCATATGGCTACACCTTC
CDR3: CASSVVPGAYGYTF